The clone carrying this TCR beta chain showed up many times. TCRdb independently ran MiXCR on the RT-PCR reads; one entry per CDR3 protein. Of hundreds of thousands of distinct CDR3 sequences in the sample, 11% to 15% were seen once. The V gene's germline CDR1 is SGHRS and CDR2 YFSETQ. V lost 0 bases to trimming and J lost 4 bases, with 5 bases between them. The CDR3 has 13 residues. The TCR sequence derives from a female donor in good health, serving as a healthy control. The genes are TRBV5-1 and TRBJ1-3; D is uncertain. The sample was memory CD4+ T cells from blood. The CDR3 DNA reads TGCGCCAGCAGCTTGGAAGGAGGAAACACCATATATTTT. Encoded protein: CASSLEGGNTIYF.